The TCR beta chain described here comes from a study of human T cells and chemical hapten exposure. Looking at the study overall: Donors were sensitized with 2% DPC on the upper inner arm. The study lasted roughly 26 weeks, and patients were dosed weekly with diphenylcyclopropenone on the scalp throughout.

This clonotype was seen only once. Individual cDNA molecules (in the library) carried attached unique molecular identifiers. A single record per CDR3 protein comes from TCRdb applying MiXCR to the RACE reads. The sample lists some 190,000 distinct CDR3 sequences, 20% to 25% seen once, with about 6.7% in the top ten. Time point indicated: patch test 1, 2 weeks after DPC sensitization. The treatment: therapeutic diphenylcyclopropenone sensitization with weekly scalp DPC. Extraction yielded total RNA from whole blood (unfractionated). The V end lost 0 bases, the J end lost 0 bases, and 9 bases lay between the germline ends. CDR3 length: 16 residues. Germline values: CDR1 MGHRA, CDR2 YSYEKL.

This material consisted of whole blood, taken in connection with sensitization to the hapten diphenylcyclopropenone (DPC). The TCR originated in a woman aged 45-65 years with alopecia areata. Some clones in this sample may be carry-over from other donors' samples. The rearrangement uses TRBV4-1 and TRBJ2-1, with D possibly matching TRBD2 (6 bases). CDR3 DNA: TGCGCCAGCAGCCAAGATGCTAGCGTCTCCTACAATGAGCAGTTCTTC. Protein sequence: CASSQDASVSYNEQFF.